Included here is one T cell receptor beta chain sequence, with context. There are a few counts of this clonotype. Its antigen specificity is not known. Base qualities are missing; no much larger clone stands one base away. This record comes from a study of T-cell reconstitution after alpha-beta-depleted transplantation in children (dated by TCRdb to between 2015 and 2016). Concerning the study at large: T-cell immune reconstitution after TCRalphabeta/CD19-depleted allogeneic hematopoietic cell transplantation in children was quantitatively tracked in the study by means of TCR repertoire profiling.

Library method: PCR. The listed sequencing device is Illumina HiSeq 2500. TCR library preparation used molecular barcoding, with unique molecular identifiers applied to normalize quantification of the TCRbeta repertoire. The raw public reads went through TCRdb reprocessing: fastp at Q25, MiXCR clone calling, in-frame beta chains kept. When rows share a CDR3 protein, they turn into one entry using the most common DNA and genes. This sample lists about 610,000 distinct CDR3 sequences; roughly a tenth were detected once. Of the sample, 4% falls within the top ten clones. Counted from cysteine to phenylalanine, this CDR3 has 14 amino acids. Here the CDR3 DNA is all that survives: 42 bases in frame from base 1. V ends up 4 bases short and J 6 bases short, with an unmatched junction base count of 6. CDR1 and CDR2, looked up from the germline V gene, are SQVTM and ANQGSEA.

The clonotype originates from a human donor who donated a stem cell graft to a child with acute myeloid leukemia. The sequences come from PBMCs from the stem cell graft donor, collected from the stem cell graft. The sequence is built from TRBV29-1 and TRBJ2-1, with 10 bases aligning to TRBD2. This receptor has the CDR3 CSVAASGRSNEQFF. The DNA sequence is as follows: TGCAGCGTTGCCGCTAGCGGGAGATCCAATGAGCAGTTCTTC.